One and the same sample provided the 15 T cell receptor beta chains below, sequenced in a study of blood T cell repertoires in COVID-19 (TCRdb year 2020). The library came from the immunoSEQ multiplex PCR assay. Here the immuneACCESS table is served through TCRdb, limited to in-frame sequences with V and J called. Missing clones are a known gap in these copies; in checked studies unresolved V genes cover under half, and the rest lacks a known reason. The sample table holds approximately 200,000 clones, of which about four fifths were seen once. The ten most abundant clones make up 10% of the sample. Sequenced sample: peripheral blood. All receptors derive from a woman of 80 years or more with acute or convalescent COVID-19.

The genes are TRBV19 and TRBJ1-4; D is possibly TRBD1 (6 bases). The ends were cut back, 7 bases at V and 0 bases at J, with 15 bases in the middle. Germline-derived CDR1 and CDR2 are LNHDA and SQIVND (reference sequence). CDR3 length equals 16 residues. The DNA for the CDR3 is TGTGCCAGTAACTATATGGGGGCCGCAACTAATGAAAAACTGTTTTTT. Translating it yields CASNYMGAATNEKLFF. The full variable domain, completed using reference TRBV19 and TRBJ1-4, is DGGITQSPKYLFRKEGQNVTLSCEQNLNHDAMYWYRQDPGQGLRLIYYSQIVNDFQKGDIAEGYSVSREKKESFPLTVTSAQKNPTAFYLCASNYMGAATNEKLFFGSGTQLSVL.

This rearrangement joins TRBV24-1 to TRBJ2-1, with D unresolved. This CDR3 is 12 amino acids long. Germline V CDR1 and CDR2: KGHDR, SFDVKD. V was cut by 2 bases and J by 4 bases, with 2 bases left in between. The CDR3 sequence is CATSDSYNEQFF. The CDR3 region has the DNA TGTGCCACCAGTGATTCGTACAATGAGCAGTTCTTC.

CDR3 DNA: TGTGCCAGCAGCGTAGGGGGGGTGCGGAATGAAGCTTTCTTT. Encoded protein: CASSVGGVRNEAFF. The chain recombines TRBV9 with TRBJ1-1; TRBD1 might be the D (5 bases). CDR1 is SGDLS and CDR2 is YYNGEE in the germline V gene. CDR3 length: 14 amino acids. Trimming left V 0 bases short and J 7 bases short, with 13 bases between.

This sequence joins TRBV7-8 and TRBJ1-1; D may be TRBD1 (6 bases). This CDR3 is built from 16 residues. Trimming stripped 0 bases from V and 1 base from J, with 12 bases between. Germline CDR1 reads SGHVS; CDR2 reads FQNEAQ. CDR3 loop: CASSLAQQGPNTEAFF. Written as DNA, the CDR3 is TGTGCCAGCAGCTTAGCTCAACAGGGCCCGAACACTGAAGCTTTCTTT.

As regards this clone: Other nucleotide sequences from this sample produce the same CDR3. Here the CDR3 reads CASSVVGVGEAFF. CDR3 DNA sequence: TGTGCCAGCAGCGTAGTCGGGGTTGGTGAAGCTTTCTTT. The rearrangement uses TRBV9 and TRBJ1-1; no definite D call. The CDR3 runs 13 residues. In germline, CDR1 is SGDLS, CDR2 YYNGEE. V lost 0 bases and J lost 7, with 10 bases in between.

This chain joins TRBV5-1 and TRBJ2-3, with 8 bases lining up with TRBD2. Trimming took 4 bases from V and 1 from J; bases not matched to a gene: 5. Germline loops: CDR1 SGHRS, CDR2 YFSETQ. This CDR3 comprises 15 residues. The CDR3 bases are TGCGCCAGCAGCCGGGAAGCGGGAGGCACAGATACGCAGTATTTT. This sequence encodes CASSREAGGTDTQYF.

The chain links TRBV28 to TRBJ1-6, with a tentative D call TRBD1 (6 bases). In germline, CDR1 is MDHEN, CDR2 SYDVKM. CDR3 length equals 21 residues. V was trimmed by 6 bases and J by 2 bases, leaving 29 bases between them. DNA for the CDR3: TGTGCCAGCAGCTCTGTGGGGGGGCGAGGGGCTCGAGCCGCCTATAATTCACCCCTCCACTTT. Residues: CASSSVGGRGARAAYNSPLHF. The entire variable domain, with the rest obtained from reference TRBV28 and TRBJ1-6, is as follows: DVKVTQSSRYLVKRTGEKVFLECVQDMDHENMFWYRQDPGLGLRLIYFSYDVKMKEKGDIPEGYSVSREKKERFSLILESASTNQTSMYLCASSSVGGRGARAAYNSPLHFGNGTRLTVT.

The chain uses TRBV7-3 and TRBJ2-1, with 9 bases lining up with TRBD1. The V gene end was trimmed by 1 base and the J gene end by 5 bases; junction bases not matched to a gene: 6. Germline assignment: CDR1 SGHTA and CDR2 FQGTGA. The CDR3 is 16 amino acids. CDR3 region: CASSLKSRTGDNEQFF. The CDR3 region has the DNA TGTGCCAGCAGCTTAAAGTCGCGGACAGGGGACAATGAGCAGTTCTTC.

The rearrangement links TRBV3-1 (or the pseudogene TRBV3-2) to TRBJ2-7; 13 bases are a match to TRBD2. With V trimmed by 2 bases and J by 3 bases, 10 bases remained unmatched. Germline values: CDR1 LGHDT, CDR2 YNNKEL (reference sequence). This CDR3 contains 18 residues. The CDR3 sequence: CASSQNPRLAGGRYEQYF. The DNA of the CDR3 is TGTGCCAGCAGCCAAAACCCCCGACTAGCGGGAGGTCGCTACGAGCAGTACTTC.

V usage is TRBV6-5 and J usage is TRBJ2-1, with TRBD2 matching over 8 bases. CDR1 and CDR2 from the germline V gene are MNHEY and SVGAGI. The trim removed 0 bases at V and 9 bases at J, leaving 10 bases unmatched. The CDR3 is made up of 16 amino acids. CDR3 in DNA: TGTGCCAGCAGTTACTCGGGTCGGGGGGGCCCGGGTGAGCAGTTCTTC. Its translation is CASSYSGRGGPGEQFF.

The chain employs TRBV6-5 and TRBJ1-5; D is perhaps TRBD1 (5 bases). Deletions cut 11 bases from V and 2 bases from J, with 19 bases between. Germline assignment: CDR1 MNHEY and CDR2 SVGAGI. This CDR3 contains 15 residues. The CDR3 DNA reads as TGTGCCGGAGCTACAGGTCCTGGGGGCAATCAGCCCCAGCATTTT. It codes for CAGATGPGGNQPQHF.

Only a few counts were recorded for this clone. For the CDR3, the DNA is TGTGCCAGCAGGATAGGGACTAGCGGGAGATCCGAGCAGTACTTC. Translation: CASRIGTSGRSEQYF. The chain carries TRBV28 and TRBJ2-7; 14 bases agree with TRBD2. Per the germline V gene, CDR1 is MDHEN and CDR2 is SYDVKM. V shed 6 bases and J 6 bases; nucleotides not matched to a gene: 7. The CDR3 covers 15 residues.

The V and J genes are TRBV9 and TRBJ2-7; TRBD1 aligns across 10 bases. This CDR3 is built from 15 residues. Germline trimming cut 0 bases from V and 7 bases from J; bases unmatched to any gene: 7. Germline CDR1 and CDR2: SGDLS and YYNGEE. CDR3 bases: TGTGCCAGCAGCGTAGATGGGACAGGGGTGCGTGAGCAGTACTTC. It specifies CASSVDGTGVREQYF.

This chain links TRBV5-1 with TRBJ1-4; possibly TRBD1 for D (5 bases). The germline CDR1 and CDR2 sequences are SGHRS and YFSETQ. The V end was cut by 0 bases, the J end by 0 bases, with 9 bases between. CDR3 size: 16 residues. CDR3 amino acids: CASSLGQIATNEKLFF. For the CDR3, the DNA is TGCGCCAGCAGCTTGGGACAGATTGCAACTAATGAAAAACTGTTTTTT.

Only one count was recorded for this clone. This chain joins TRBV5-6 and TRBJ2-1; 9 nucleotides agree with TRBD1. There are 15 residues in the CDR3. CDR1 is SGHDT and CDR2 is YYEEEE in the germline V gene. J lost 6 bases, V lost 4 bases, and 8 bases had no gene match. The CDR3 DNA sequence: TGTGCCAGCAGCGGAACGGGACAGGGAACCAATGAGCAGTTCTTC. Translating gives CASSGTGQGTNEQFF.